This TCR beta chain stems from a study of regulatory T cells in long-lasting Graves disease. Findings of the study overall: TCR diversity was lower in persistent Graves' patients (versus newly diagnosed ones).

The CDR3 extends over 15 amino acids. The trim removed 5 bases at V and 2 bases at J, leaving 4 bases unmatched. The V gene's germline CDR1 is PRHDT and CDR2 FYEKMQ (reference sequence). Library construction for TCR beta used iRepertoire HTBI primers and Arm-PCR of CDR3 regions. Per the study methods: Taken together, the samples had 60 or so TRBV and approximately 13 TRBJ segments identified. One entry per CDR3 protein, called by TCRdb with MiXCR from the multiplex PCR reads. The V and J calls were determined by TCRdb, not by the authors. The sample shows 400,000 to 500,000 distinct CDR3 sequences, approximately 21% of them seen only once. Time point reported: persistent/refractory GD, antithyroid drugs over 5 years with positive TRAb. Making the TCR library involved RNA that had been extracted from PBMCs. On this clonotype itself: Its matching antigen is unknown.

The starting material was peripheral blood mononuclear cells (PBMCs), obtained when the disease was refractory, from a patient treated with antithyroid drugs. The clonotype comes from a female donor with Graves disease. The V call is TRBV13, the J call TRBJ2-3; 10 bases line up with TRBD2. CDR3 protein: CASSPTSGTTDTQYF. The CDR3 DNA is TGTGCCAGCAGCCCAACTAGCGGGACCACAGATACGCAGTATTTT.